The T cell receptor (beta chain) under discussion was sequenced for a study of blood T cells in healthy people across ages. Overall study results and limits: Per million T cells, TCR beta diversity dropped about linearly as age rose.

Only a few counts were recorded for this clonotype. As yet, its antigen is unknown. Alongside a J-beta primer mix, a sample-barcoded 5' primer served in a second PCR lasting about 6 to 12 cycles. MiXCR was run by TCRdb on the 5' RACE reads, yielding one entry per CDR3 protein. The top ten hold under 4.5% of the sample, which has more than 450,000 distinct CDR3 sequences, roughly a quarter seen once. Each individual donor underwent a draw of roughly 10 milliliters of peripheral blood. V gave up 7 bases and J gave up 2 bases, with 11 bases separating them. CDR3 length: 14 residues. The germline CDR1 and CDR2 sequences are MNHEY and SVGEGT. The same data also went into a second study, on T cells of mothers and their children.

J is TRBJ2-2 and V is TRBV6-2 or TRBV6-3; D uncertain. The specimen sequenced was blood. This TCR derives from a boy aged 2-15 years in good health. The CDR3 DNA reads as TGTGCCAGCAAACATCAGAGAAACACCGGGGAGCTGTTTTTT. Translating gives CASKHQRNTGELFF.